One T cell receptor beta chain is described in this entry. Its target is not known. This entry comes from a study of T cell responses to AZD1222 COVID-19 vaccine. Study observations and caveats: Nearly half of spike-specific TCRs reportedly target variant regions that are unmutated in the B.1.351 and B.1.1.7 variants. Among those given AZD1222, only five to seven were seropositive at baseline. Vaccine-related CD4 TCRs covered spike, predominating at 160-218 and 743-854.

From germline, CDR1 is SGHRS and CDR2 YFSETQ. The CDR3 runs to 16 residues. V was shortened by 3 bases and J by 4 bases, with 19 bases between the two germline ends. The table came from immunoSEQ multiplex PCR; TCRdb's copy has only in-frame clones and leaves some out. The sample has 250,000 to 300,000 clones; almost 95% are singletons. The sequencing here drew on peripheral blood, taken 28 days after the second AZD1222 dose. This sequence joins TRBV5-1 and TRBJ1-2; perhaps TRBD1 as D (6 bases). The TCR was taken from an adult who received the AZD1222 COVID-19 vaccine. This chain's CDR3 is CASSSQTYRDGYGYTF. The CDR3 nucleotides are TGCGCCAGCAGCTCTCAAACTTACAGGGACGGCTATGGCTACACCTTC.